This TCR beta chain comes out of a study of blood T cell repertoires in COVID-19. Study-wide context: Sites across the United States, Italy and Spain contributed samples from acute and convalescent COVID-19.

V was pared by 2 bases and J by 3 bases, with 7 bases between. The CDR3 sequence is 13 residues long. Germline CDR1 reads SGHTA; CDR2 reads FQGNSA. In this sample, this clone turned up many times. Libraries were prepared by immunoSEQ multiplex PCR; TCRdb keeps only in-frame clonotypes and omits some of them. The sample lists a few hundred thousand clones, about 80% occurring once. V usage is TRBV7-2 and J usage is TRBJ1-1; D is unresolved. The sequenced material came from PBMCs or T cells enriched from blood (not recorded which). This clonotype originated in a man aged 50 to 59 who had recovered from COVID-19. CDR3 loop: CASSLQQDTEAFF. CDR3 DNA sequence: TGTGCCAGCAGCTTACAGCAGGACACTGAAGCTTTCTTT.